This is a list of T cell receptor beta chains from one sample in a study of cytomegalovirus exposure and HLA in healthy donors. Repertoires were generated with immunoSEQ multiplex PCR, while TCRdb's copy carries only in-frame clones and drops some. The data show over 45,000 clones, and the top ten clones hold 2.1%. Sequenced material: PBMCs. Every receptor here comes from a woman aged 35 to 49 in good health and CMV-seronegative. Each CDR3 is given with its conserved first and last residue.

V: TRBV6-5
J: TRBJ1-2
CDR3: CASSKHQNYGYTF

V: TRBV4-1
J: TRBJ1-2
CDR3: CASSLPKQGAQGYTF

V: TRBV5-1
J: TRBJ1-3
CDR3: CASSLGSPSSSGNTIYF

V: TRBV27
J: TRBJ1-1
CDR3: CASSLGVAEAFF

V: TRBV7-9
J: TRBJ2-1
CDR3: CASSPRLAGARNEQFF

V: TRBV28
J: TRBJ1-1
CDR3: CASSFPLPNTEAFF

V: TRBV13
J: TRBJ1-5
CDR3: CASSVGLINQPQHF

V: TRBV4-3
J: TRBJ2-7
CDR3: CASSHRQGPSYEQYF

V: TRBV5-1
J: TRBJ1-3
CDR3: CASSPVSSGNTIYF

V: TRBV6-5
J: TRBJ2-2
CDR3: CASSYSMSGNTGELFF

V: TRBV21-1
J: TRBJ2-3
CDR3: CASSKPSAGADTQYF

V: TRBV6-1
J: TRBJ2-3
CDR3: CASRGQGGEDTQYF

V: TRBV4-3
J: TRBJ2-6
CDR3: CASSQDGGAGANVLTF

V: TRBV13
J: TRBJ1-2
CDR3: CASSPYYQLNYGYTF

V: TRBV6-1
J: TRBJ1-4
CDR3: CASSEAGGADEKLFF

V: TRBV20-1
J: TRBJ1-1
CDR3: CSARQYTEAFF

V: TRBV6-1
J: TRBJ2-1
CDR3: CASRFTGVDNEQFF

V: TRBV30
J: TRBJ2-7
CDR3: CAWRARLVYEQYF

V: TRBV29-1
J: TRBJ2-3
CDR3: CSAYKGADTQYF

V: TRBV18
J: TRBJ2-5
CDR3: CASSPRADQETQYF

V: TRBV20-1
J: TRBJ2-3
CDR3: CSATYTDTQYF

V: TRBV5-4
J: TRBJ2-1
CDR3: CASSLETGVGNEQFF

V: TRBV9
J: TRBJ1-2
CDR3: CASKTDIGAEYRNYGYTF

V: TRBV18
J: TRBJ2-3
CDR3: CASSPPGDGDTQYF

V: TRBV7-8
J: TRBJ1-4
CDR3: CASSPDRVSEKLFF

V: TRBV4-2
J: TRBJ2-7
CDR3: CASSQDWGGSPYEQYF

V: TRBV27
J: TRBJ2-3
CDR3: CASSPGLPLTDTQYF

V: TRBV19
J: TRBJ1-6
CDR3: CASSFLTGAVDSPLHF

V: TRBV5-1
J: TRBJ2-1
CDR3: CASTLGSSGSLFNEQFF